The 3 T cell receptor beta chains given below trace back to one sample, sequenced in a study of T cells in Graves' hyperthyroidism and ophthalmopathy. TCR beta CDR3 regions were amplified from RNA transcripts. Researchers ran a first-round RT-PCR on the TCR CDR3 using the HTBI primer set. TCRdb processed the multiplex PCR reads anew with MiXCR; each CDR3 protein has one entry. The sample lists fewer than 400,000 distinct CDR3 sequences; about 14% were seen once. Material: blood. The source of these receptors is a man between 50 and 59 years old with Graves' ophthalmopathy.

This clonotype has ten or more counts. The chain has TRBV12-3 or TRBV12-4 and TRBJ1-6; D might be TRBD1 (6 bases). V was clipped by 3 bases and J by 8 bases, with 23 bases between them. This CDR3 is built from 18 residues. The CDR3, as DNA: TGTGCCAGCAGTTTGGCGGGGGGCGGCGGAGCAATGGATTCACCCCTCCACTTT. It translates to CASSLAGGGGAMDSPLHF.

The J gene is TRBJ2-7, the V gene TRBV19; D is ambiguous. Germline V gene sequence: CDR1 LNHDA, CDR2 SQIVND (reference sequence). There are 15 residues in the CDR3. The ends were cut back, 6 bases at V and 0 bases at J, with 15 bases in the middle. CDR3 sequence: CASRSGGKDSYEQYF. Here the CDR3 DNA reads TGTGCCAGTAGGTCGGGTGGTAAAGACTCCTACGAGCAGTACTTC.

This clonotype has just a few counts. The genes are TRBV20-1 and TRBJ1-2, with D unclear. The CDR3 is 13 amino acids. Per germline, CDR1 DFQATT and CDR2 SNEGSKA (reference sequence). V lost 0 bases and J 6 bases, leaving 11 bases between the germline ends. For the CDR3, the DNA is TGCAGTGCTAGAGAAAGGTTGGGTAATGGCTACACCTTC. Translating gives CSARERLGNGYTF.